The source of this TCR beta chain is a study of regulatory T cells in long-lasting Graves disease. Regarding the study as a whole: The study found lower TCR diversity in persistent Graves' patients than in newly diagnosed ones. The study found persistent patients shared more public clonotypes (approximately 2,700) than new patients (roughly 880).

Time point: newly diagnosed GD, antithyroid drugs for less than 3 months. PBMC-derived RNA was used for the TCR library. V lost 0 bases, J lost 5 bases, and 8 bases lay in between. The germline V gene encodes CDR1 SGDLS and CDR2 YYNGEE. The CDR3 is 13 amino acids. To note about this clonotype: Its antigen is not identified.

TCR beta libraries were built with iRepertoire HTBI primers and Arm-PCR of CDR3 regions. TCRdb re-called the multiplex PCR reads through MiXCR, storing one row per CDR3 protein. The repertoire holds 440,000 or so distinct CDR3 sequences, around 15% seen once, with approximately 11% in the top ten. The data were also submitted as part of a second study, on T cells in Graves' hyperthyroidism and ophthalmopathy. Turning to that study: A model of 13 V-J features distinguished ophthalmopathy from stable hyperthyroidism.

This chain connects TRBV9 to TRBJ1-1, with D possibly matching TRBD1 (5 bases). The material sequenced was peripheral blood mononuclear cells (PBMCs), taken at new diagnosis, from a patient treated with antithyroid drugs. The clonotype was recovered from a woman in her 30s with Graves disease. DNA of the CDR3: TGTGCCAGCAGCGTAGGGCAGGGAACTGAAGCTTTCTTT. Protein: CASSVGQGTEAFF. Supplemented by reference TRBV9 and TRBJ1-1, the full variable domain reads DSGVTQTPKHLITATGQRVTLRCSPRSGDLSVYWYQQSLDQGLQFLIQYYNGEERAKGNILERFSAQQFPDLHSELNLSSLELGDSALYFCASSVGQGTEAFFGQGTRLTVV.